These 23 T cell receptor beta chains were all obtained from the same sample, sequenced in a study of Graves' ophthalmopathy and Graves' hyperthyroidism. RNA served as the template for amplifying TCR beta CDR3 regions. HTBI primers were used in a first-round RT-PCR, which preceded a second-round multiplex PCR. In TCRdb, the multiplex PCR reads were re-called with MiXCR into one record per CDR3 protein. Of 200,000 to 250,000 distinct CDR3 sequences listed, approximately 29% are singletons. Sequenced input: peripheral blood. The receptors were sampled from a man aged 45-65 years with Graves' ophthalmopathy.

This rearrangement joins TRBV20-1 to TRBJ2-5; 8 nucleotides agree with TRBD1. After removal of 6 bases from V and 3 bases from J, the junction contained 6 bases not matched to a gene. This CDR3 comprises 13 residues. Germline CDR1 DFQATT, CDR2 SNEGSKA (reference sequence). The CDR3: CSAETGGKETQYF. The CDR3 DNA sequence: TGCAGTGCGGAAACAGGGGGTAAAGAGACCCAGTACTTC.

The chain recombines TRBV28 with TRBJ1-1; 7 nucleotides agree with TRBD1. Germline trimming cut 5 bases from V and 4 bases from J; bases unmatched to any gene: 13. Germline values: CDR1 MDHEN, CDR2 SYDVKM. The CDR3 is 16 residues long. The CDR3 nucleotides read TGTGCCAGCAGTACCCCTCAACAGGGGAAGGCCACTGAAGCTTTCTTT. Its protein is CASSTPQQGKATEAFF.

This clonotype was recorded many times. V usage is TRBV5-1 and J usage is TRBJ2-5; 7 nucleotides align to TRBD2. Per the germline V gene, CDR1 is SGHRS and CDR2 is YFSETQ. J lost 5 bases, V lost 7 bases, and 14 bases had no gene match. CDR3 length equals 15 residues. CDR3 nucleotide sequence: TGCGCCAGCCAAGTAGCGGGTTGGGGACGGGAGACCCAGTACTTC. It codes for CASQVAGWGRETQYF.

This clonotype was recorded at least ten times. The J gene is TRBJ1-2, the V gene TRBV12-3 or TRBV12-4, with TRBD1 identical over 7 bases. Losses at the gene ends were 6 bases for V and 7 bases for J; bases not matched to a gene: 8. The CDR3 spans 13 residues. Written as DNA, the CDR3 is TGTGCCAGCAGACCCACAGGGGTGGGTGGCTACACCTTC. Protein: CASRPTGVGGYTF.

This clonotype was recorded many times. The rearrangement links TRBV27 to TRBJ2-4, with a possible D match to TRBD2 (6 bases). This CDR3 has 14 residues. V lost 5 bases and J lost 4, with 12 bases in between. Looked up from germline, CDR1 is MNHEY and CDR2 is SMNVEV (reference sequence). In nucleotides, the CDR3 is TGTGCCAGCAGTCAACTAAGCGGGAAAAACATTCAGTACTTC. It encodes CASSQLSGKNIQYF.

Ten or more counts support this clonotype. CDR3 nucleotides: TGCAGTGCAGCAGGGACAGGGGGTGCTCAGCCCCAGCATTTT. Its translation is CSAAGTGGAQPQHF. This chain connects TRBV20-1 to TRBJ1-5; 11 bases fit TRBD1. This CDR3 is built from 14 residues. Germline lookup yields CDR1 DFQATT and CDR2 SNEGSKA (reference sequence). Losses at the gene ends were 6 bases for V and 6 bases for J; bases not matched to a gene: 7.

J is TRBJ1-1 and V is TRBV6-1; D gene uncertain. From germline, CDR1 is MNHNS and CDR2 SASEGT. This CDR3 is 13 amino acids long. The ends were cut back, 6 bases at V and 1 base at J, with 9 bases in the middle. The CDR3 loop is CASRKQENTEAFF. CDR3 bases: TGTGCCAGCAGAAAACAAGAGAACACTGAAGCTTTCTTT.

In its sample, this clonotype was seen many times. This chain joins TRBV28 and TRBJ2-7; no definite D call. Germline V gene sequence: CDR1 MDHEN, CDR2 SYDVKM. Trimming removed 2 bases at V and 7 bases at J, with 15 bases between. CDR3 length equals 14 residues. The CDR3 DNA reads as TGTGCCAGCAGTTTAAGTTTTTTCGTGGGGGAGCAGTACTTC. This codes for CASSLSFFVGEQYF.

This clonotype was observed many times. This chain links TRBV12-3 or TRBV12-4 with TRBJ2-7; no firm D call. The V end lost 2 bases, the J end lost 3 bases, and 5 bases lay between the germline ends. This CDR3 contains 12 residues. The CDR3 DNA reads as TGTGCCAGCAGTTTAACCGGCTACGAGCAGTACTTC. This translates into CASSLTGYEQYF.

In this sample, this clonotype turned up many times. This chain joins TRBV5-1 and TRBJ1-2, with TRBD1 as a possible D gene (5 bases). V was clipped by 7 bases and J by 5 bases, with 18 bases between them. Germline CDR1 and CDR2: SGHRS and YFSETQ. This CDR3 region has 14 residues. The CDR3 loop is CASSPSQGSYGYTF. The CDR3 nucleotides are TGCGCCAGCTCTCCGTCCCAGGGAAGTTATGGCTACACCTTC.

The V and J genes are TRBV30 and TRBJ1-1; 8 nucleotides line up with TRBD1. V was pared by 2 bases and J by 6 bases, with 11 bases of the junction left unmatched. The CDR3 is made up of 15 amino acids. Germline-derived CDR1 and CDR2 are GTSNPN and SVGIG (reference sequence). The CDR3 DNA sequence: TGTGCCTGGAGTCCCCTTAACAGGGGGAAGGCTGAAGCTTTCTTT. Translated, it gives CAWSPLNRGKAEAFF.

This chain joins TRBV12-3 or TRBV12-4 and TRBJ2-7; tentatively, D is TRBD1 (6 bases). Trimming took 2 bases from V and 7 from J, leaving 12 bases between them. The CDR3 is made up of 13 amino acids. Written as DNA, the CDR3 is TGTGCCAGCAGTTTAACAGGGTTTTGGGAGCAGTACTTC. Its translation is CASSLTGFWEQYF.

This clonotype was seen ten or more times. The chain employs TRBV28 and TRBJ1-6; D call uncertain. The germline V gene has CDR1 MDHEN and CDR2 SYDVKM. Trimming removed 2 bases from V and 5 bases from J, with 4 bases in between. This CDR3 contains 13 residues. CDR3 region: CASSLKNNSPLHF. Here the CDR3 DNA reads TGTGCCAGCAGTTTAAAGAATAATTCACCCCTCCACTTT.

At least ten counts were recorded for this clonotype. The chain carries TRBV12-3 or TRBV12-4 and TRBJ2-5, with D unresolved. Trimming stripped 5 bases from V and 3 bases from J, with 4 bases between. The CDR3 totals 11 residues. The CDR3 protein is CASSIKETQYF. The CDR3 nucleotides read TGTGCCAGCAGTATTAAAGAGACCCAGTACTTC.

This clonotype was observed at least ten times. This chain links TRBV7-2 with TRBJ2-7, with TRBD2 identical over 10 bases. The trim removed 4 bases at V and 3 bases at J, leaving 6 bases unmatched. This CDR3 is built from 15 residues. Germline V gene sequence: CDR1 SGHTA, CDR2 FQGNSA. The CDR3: CASSSDSGRFYEQYF. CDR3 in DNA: TGTGCCAGCAGCTCCGATAGCGGGAGGTTCTACGAGCAGTACTTC.

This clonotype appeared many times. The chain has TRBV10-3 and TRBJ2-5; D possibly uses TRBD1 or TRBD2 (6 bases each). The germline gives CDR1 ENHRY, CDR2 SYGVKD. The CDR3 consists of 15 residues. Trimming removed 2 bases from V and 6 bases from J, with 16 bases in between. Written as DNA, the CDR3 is TGTGCCATCAGTGAGGCCCCGGGGGCGTGGAAGACCCAGTACTTC. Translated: CAISEAPGAWKTQYF.

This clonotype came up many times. CDR3 protein: CASSSSSPGVREQYF. In DNA, the CDR3 is TGTGCCAGCAGCTCCTCTAGCCCTGGGGTGCGTGAGCAGTACTTC. The chain combines TRBV3-1 with TRBJ2-7, with D perhaps matching TRBD2 (5 bases). The CDR3 spans 15 residues. Germline V CDR1 and CDR2: LGHDT, YNNKEL (reference sequence). Deletions cut 5 bases from V and 7 bases from J, with 21 bases between.

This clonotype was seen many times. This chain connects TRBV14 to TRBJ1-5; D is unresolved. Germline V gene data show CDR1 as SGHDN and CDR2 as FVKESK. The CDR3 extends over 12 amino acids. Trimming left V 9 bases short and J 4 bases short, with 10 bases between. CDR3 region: CASSEPNQPQHF. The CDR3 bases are TGTGCCAGTTCAGAGCCAAATCAGCCCCAGCATTTT.

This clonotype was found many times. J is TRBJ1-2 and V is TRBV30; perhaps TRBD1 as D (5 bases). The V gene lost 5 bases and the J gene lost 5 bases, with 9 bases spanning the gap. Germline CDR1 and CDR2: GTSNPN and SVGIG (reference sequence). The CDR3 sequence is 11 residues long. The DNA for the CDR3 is TGTGCCTGGGGACACCGTTATGGCTACACCTTC. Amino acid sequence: CAWGHRYGYTF.

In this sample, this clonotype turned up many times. CDR3 sequence (DNA): TGTGCCAGCAGTGAAGACCGGGGGGAAGCTTTCTTT. It translates to CASSEDRGEAFF. The gene calls are TRBV25-1 and TRBJ1-1; D may be TRBD1 (5 bases). V was clipped by 2 bases and J by 8 bases, with 9 bases between them. This CDR3 is 12 amino acids long. Germline lookup yields CDR1 MGHDK and CDR2 SYGVNS.

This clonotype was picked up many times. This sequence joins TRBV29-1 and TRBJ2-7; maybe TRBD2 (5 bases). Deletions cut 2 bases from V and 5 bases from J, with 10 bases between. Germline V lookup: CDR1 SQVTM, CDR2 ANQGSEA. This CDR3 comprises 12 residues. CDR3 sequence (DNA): TGCAGCGTTGAAACGTCGAGGGACGAGCAGTACTTC. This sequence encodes CSVETSRDEQYF.

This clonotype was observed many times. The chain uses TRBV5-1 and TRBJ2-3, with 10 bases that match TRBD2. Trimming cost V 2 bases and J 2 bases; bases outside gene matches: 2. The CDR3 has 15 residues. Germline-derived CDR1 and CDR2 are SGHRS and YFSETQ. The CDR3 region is CASSLAGGITDTQYF. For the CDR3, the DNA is TGCGCCAGCAGCTTAGCGGGAGGGATCACAGATACGCAGTATTTT.

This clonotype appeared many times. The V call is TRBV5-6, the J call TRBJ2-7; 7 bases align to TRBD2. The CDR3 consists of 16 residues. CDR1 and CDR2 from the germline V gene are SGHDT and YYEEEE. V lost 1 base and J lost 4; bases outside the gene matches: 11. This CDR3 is CASSLPHPSGTYEQYF. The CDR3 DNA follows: TGTGCCAGCAGCTTGCCTCATCCTAGCGGAACGTACGAGCAGTACTTC. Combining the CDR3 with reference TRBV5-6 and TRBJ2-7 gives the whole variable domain DAGVTQSPTHLIKTRGQQVTLRCSPKSGHDTVSWYQQALGQGPQFIFQYYEEEERQRGNFPDRFSGHQFPNYSSELNVNALLLGDSALYLCASSLPHPSGTYEQYFGPGTRLTVT.